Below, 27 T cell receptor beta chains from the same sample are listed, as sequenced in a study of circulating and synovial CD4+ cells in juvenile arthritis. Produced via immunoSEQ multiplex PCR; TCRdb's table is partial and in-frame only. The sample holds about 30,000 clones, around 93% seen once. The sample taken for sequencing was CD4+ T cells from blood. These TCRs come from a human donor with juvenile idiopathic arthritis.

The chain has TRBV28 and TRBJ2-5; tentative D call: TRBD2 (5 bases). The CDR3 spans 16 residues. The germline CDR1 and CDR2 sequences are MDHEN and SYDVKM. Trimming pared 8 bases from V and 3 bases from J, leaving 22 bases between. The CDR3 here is CASGSGGGIGKETQYF. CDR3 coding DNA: TGTGCCAGCGGGTCCGGTGGAGGAATTGGAAAAGAGACCCAGTACTTC.

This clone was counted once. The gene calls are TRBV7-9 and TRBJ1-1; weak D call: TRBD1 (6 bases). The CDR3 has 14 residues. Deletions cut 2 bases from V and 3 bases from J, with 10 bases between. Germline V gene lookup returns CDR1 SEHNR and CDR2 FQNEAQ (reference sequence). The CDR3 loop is CASSLYRDYTEAFF. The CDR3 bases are TGTGCCAGCAGCTTATACAGGGATTACACTGAAGCTTTCTTT.

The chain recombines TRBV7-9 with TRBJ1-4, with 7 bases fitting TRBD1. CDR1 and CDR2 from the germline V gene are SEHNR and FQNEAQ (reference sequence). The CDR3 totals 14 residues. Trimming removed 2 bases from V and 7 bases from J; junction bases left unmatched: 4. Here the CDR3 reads CASSLIDRAEKLFF. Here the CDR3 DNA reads TGTGCCAGCAGCTTAATAGACAGGGCTGAAAAACTGTTTTTT.

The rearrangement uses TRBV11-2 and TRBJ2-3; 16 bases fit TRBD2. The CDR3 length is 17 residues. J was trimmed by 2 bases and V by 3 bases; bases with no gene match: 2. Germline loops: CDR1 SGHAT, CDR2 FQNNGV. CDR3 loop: CASSLGLAGGFTDTQYF. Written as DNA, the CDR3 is TGTGCCAGCAGCTTGGGACTAGCGGGAGGGTTCACAGATACGCAGTATTTT.

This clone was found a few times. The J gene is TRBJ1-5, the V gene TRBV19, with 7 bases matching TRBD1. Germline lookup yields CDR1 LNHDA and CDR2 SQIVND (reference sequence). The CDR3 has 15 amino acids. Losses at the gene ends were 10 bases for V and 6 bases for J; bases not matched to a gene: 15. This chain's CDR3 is CATMDRLRPGQPQHF. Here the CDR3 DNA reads TGTGCCACCATGGACAGGCTTCGACCGGGTCAGCCCCAGCATTTT.

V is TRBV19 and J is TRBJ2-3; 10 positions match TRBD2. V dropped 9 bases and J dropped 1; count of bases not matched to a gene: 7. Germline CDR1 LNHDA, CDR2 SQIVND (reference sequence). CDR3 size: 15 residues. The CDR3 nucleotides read TGTGCCAGCAGAGAGACTAGCGGGCGCACAGATACGCAGTATTTT. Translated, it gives CASRETSGRTDTQYF.

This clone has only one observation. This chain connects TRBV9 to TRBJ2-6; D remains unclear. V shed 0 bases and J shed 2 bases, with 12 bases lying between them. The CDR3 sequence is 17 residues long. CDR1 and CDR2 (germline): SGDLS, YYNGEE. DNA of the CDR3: TGTGCCAGCAGCGTAGCCTCCGGCGGAGCTGGGGCCAACGTCCTGACTTTC. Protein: CASSVASGGAGANVLTF.

The CDR3 reads CASTASASYEQYF. In nucleotides, the CDR3 is TGTGCCAGTACGGCGAGCGCGTCCTACGAGCAGTACTTC. The J gene is TRBJ2-7, the V gene TRBV19, with unresolved D. The CDR3 has 13 residues. CDR1 is LNHDA and CDR2 is SQIVND in the germline V gene (reference sequence). Trimming removed 7 bases at V and 1 base at J, with 11 bases between. Supplemented by reference TRBV19 and TRBJ2-7, the full variable domain reads DGGITQSPKYLFRKEGQNVTLSCEQNLNHDAMYWYRQDPGQGLRLIYYSQIVNDFQKGDIAEGYSVSREKKESFPLTVTSAQKNPTAFYLCASTASASYEQYFGPGTRLTVT.

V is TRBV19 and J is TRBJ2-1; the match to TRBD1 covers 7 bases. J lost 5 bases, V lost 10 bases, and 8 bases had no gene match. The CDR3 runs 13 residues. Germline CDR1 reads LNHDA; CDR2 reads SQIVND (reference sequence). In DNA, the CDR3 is TGTGCCACCGCGAGGGGGCACCACAATGAGCAGTTCTTC. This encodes CATARGHHNEQFF.

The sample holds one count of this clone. CDR3 amino acids: CSVEVISAGDTQYF. The DNA for the CDR3 is TGCAGCGTTGAAGTGATTAGCGCGGGAGATACGCAGTATTTT. The chain links TRBV29-1 to TRBJ2-3; maybe TRBD2 (5 bases). This CDR3 spans 14 amino acids. Trimming cost V 1 base and J 5 bases, with 13 bases left between them. The germline V gene has CDR1 SQVTM and CDR2 ANQGSEA.

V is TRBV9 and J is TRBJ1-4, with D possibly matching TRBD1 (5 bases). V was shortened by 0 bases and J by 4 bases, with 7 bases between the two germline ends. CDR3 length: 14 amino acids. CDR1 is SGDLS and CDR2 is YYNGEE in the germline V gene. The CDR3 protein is CASSVGDYNEKLFF. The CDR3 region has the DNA TGTGCCAGCAGCGTAGGGGACTATAATGAAAAACTGTTTTTT.

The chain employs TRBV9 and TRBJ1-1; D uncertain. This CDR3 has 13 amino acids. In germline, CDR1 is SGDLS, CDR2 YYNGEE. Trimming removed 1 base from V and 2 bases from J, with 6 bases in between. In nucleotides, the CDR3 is TGTGCCAGCAGCGTATTTGGCAACACTGAAGCTTTCTTT. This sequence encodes CASSVFGNTEAFF.

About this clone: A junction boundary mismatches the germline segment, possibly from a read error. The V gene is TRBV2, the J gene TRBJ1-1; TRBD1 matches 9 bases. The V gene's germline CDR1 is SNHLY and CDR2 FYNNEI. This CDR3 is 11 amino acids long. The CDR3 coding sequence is TGTGCCAGCAGCCGCGACAGGGGGGTTCTCTTT. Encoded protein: CASSRDRGVLF.

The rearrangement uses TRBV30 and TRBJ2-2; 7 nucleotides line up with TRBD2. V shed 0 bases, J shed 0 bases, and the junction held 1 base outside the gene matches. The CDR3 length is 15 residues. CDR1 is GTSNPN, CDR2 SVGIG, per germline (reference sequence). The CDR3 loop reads CAWSVGLANTGELFF. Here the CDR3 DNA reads TGTGCCTGGAGTGTCGGACTAGCGAACACCGGGGAGCTGTTTTTT.

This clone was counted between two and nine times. CDR3 DNA: TGTGCCAGCTCACCTACAGGGTTACGGTCTGCTGGAAACACCATATATTTT. Translating gives CASSPTGLRSAGNTIYF. V usage is TRBV18 and J usage is TRBJ1-3, with D maybe TRBD1 (6 bases). The CDR3 has 17 residues. The V end lost 3 bases, the J end lost 2 bases, and 17 bases lay between the germline ends. Germline loops: CDR1 KGHSH, CDR2 LQKENI.

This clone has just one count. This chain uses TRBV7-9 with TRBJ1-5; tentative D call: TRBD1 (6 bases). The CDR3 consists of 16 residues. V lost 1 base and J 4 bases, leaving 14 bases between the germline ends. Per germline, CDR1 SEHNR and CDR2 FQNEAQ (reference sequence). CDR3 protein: CASSLVSAQGNQPQHF. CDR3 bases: TGTGCCAGCAGCTTAGTGTCAGCTCAGGGGAATCAGCCCCAGCATTTT.

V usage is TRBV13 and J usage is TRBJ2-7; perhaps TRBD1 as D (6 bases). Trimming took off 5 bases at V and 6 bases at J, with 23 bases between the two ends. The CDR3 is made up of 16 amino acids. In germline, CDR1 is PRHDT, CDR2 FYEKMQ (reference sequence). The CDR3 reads CASSRLLGGKRGEQYF. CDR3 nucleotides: TGTGCCAGCAGCAGACTATTAGGGGGTAAACGAGGCGAGCAGTACTTC.

The CDR3 region has the DNA TGTGCCAGCAGTTTATGGCGGACTAGCGGGAGAGTCGCAGATACGCAGTATTTT. It encodes CASSLWRTSGRVADTQYF. This chain uses TRBV28 with TRBJ2-3, with 13 bases matching TRBD2. Trimming cost V 0 bases and J 4 bases; bases outside gene matches: 7. Germline CDR1 is MDHEN and CDR2 is SYDVKM. CDR3 length equals 18 residues.

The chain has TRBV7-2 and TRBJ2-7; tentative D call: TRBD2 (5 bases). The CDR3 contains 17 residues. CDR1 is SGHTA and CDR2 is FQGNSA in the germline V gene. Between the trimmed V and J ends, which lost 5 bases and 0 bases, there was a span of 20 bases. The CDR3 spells CASSPRPGLQSSYEQYF. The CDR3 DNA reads TGTGCCAGCAGCCCCCGTCCCGGACTCCAGAGCTCCTACGAGCAGTACTTC.

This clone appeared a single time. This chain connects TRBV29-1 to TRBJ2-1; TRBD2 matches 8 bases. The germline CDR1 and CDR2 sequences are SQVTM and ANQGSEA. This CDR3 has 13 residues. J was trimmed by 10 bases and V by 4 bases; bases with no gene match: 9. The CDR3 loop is CSVGGSTSGEQFF. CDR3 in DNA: TGCAGCGTTGGGGGGAGTACTAGCGGCGAGCAGTTCTTC.

The CDR3 nucleotides are TGTGCCAGCAGTTTATCCGGGTCACCAGGAAACACCATATATTTT. Translation: CASSLSGSPGNTIYF. The chain is built from TRBV28 and TRBJ1-3; no definite D call. Germline V gene sequence: CDR1 MDHEN, CDR2 SYDVKM. The length of the CDR3 is 15 residues. Deletions cut 1 base from V and 4 bases from J, with 11 bases between.

In DNA form, the CDR3 reads TGTGCCAGCGGAGGCCCCACTTCTTTGGAGCCCCAGCATTTT. This translates into CASGGPTSLEPQHF. J is TRBJ1-5 and V is TRBV2; D remains unclear. This CDR3 spans 14 amino acids. The V gene's germline CDR1 is SNHLY and CDR2 FYNNEI. The V end was cut by 8 bases, the J end by 8 bases, with 19 bases between.

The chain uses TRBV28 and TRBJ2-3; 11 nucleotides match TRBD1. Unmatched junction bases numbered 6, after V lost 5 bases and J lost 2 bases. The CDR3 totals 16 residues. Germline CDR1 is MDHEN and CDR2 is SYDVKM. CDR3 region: CASSPGDRGYTDTQYF. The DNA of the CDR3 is TGTGCCAGCAGTCCCGGGGACAGGGGGTACACAGATACGCAGTATTTT.

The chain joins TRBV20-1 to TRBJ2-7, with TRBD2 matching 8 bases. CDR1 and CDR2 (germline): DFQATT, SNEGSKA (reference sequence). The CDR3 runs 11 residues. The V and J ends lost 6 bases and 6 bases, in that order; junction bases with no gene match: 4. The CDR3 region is CSASGRGEQYF. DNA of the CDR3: TGCAGTGCGAGCGGGAGAGGCGAGCAGTACTTC.

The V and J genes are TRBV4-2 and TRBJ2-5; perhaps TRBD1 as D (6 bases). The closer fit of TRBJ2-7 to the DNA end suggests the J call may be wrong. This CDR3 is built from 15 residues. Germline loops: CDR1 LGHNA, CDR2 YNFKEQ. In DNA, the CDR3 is TGTGCCAGCAGCCCCGGGGACCAAGGGGGCTACGAGCAGTACTTC. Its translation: CASSPGDQGGYEQYF.

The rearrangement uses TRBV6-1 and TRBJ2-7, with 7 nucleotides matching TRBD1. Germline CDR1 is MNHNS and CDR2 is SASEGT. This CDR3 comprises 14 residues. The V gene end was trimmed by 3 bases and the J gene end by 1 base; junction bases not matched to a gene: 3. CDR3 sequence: CASSERTGSYEQYF. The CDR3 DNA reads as TGTGCCAGCAGTGAGCGGACAGGATCCTACGAGCAGTACTTC.

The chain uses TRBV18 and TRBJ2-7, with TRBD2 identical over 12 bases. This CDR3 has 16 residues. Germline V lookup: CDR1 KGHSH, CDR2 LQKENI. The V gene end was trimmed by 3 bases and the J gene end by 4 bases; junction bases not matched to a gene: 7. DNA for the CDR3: TGTGCCAGCTCACCCCCAGGACTAGCGGGGAAATACGAGCAGTACTTC. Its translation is CASSPPGLAGKYEQYF.